This T cell receptor beta chain was sequenced during a study of molecular identifiers for immune sequencing clone quantification. Findings and caveats of the study: Over 99% of CMV-specific effector molecules, but under 1% of naive ones, were in clones above 20 copies.

This clonotype was seen ten or more times. Its antigen is currently unknown. TCRdb independently ran MiXCR on the PCR reads; one entry per CDR3 protein. The profile shows roughly 40,000 distinct CDR3 sequences, less than 20% of them singletons. Specimen: naive CD8+ T cells from blood, with Jurkat cell RNA spiked in. Documented subset: FACS-sorted CD8+CD4-CCR7+CD45RA+ naive T cells. This receptor was identified in a human donor in good health. Some libraries in this study had Jurkat cell RNA spiked in.

For the CDR3, the DNA is TGTGCCAGCAGCTCGGGGACCCAGTACTTC. Amino acids: CASSSGTQYF. V usage is TRBV7-6 and J usage is TRBJ2-5; no clear D gene. The CDR3 contains 10 residues. V dropped 4 bases and J dropped 7 bases, with 4 bases sitting between them. Germline CDR1 reads SGHVS; CDR2 reads FNYEAQ.